A selection of T cell receptor beta chains follows, all from one sample in a study of blood T cell repertoires in COVID-19. The protocol was immunoSEQ multiplex PCR, while the TCRdb copy is restricted to in-frame clones and leaves out a portion. The sample comprises 90,000 to 120,000 clones, around 88% of which are singletons, and around 7% rests with the top ten. Sequencing was performed on peripheral blood. These receptors originate from a man aged 45-65 years with active or convalescent COVID-19. Both conserved end residues are part of each CDR3. The D gene is left open where the match is weak. Rows give clone size only sometimes, using once, few, many, or a class for an expanded clone.

V gene: TRBV5-6
D gene: .
J gene: TRBJ2-1
clone size: .
CDR3 protein: CASSLTRFYNEQFF
CDR3 DNA: TGTGCCAGCAGCTTGACTAGATTTTACAATGAGCAGTTCTTC

V gene: TRBV15
D gene: .
J gene: TRBJ2-1
clone size: .
CDR3 protein: CATSRASGSSYNEQFF
CDR3 DNA: TGTGCCACCAGCAGAGCGAGCGGCAGCTCCTACAATGAGCAGTTCTTC

V gene: TRBV19
D gene: .
J gene: TRBJ1-4
clone size: .
CDR3 protein: CASSTLDSTNEKLFF
CDR3 DNA: TGTGCCAGTAGTACCCTGGACAGCACTAATGAAAAACTGTTTTTT

V gene: TRBV15
D gene: TRBD2
J gene: TRBJ2-1
clone size: .
CDR3 protein: CAITLAGGPGEQFF
CDR3 DNA: TGTGCCATCACACTAGCGGGAGGGCCTGGAGAGCAGTTCTTC

V gene: TRBV18
D gene: TRBD2
J gene: TRBJ2-5
clone size: .
CDR3 protein: CASSRSQREFETQYF
CDR3 DNA: TGTGCCAGCTCACGTAGCCAGCGGGAGTTTGAGACCCAGTACTTC

V gene: TRBV27
D gene: .
J gene: TRBJ1-2
clone size: .
CDR3 protein: CAGSPQGVGYTF
CDR3 DNA: TGTGCCGGCAGCCCACAGGGTGTTGGCTACACCTTC

V gene: TRBV29-1
D gene: TRBD2
J gene: TRBJ2-1
clone size: once
CDR3 protein: CGLLAVESYNEQFF
CDR3 DNA: TGCGGCCTACTAGCGGTGGAATCCTACAATGAGCAGTTCTTC

V gene: TRBV7-9
D gene: TRBD1
J gene: TRBJ2-2
clone size: few
CDR3 protein: CASSKGQLSGELFF
CDR3 DNA: TGTGCCAGCAGCAAGGGACAGCTGAGCGGGGAGCTGTTTTTT

V gene: TRBV6-5
D gene: TRBD2
J gene: TRBJ2-1
clone size: .
CDR3 protein: CASRRALAGVEQFF
CDR3 DNA: TGTGCCAGCAGGCGGGCACTAGCGGGAGTTGAGCAGTTCTTC

V gene: TRBV29-1
D gene: .
J gene: TRBJ1-5
clone size: .
CDR3 protein: CSVGSGQPQHF
CDR3 DNA: TGCAGCGTTGGTAGCGGTCAGCCCCAGCATTTT

V gene: TRBV2
D gene: .
J gene: TRBJ2-3
clone size: .
CDR3 protein: CASSGLGEGTDTQYF
CDR3 DNA: TGTGCCAGCAGCGGGCTGGGGGAGGGCACAGATACGCAGTATTTT

V gene: TRBV27
D gene: .
J gene: TRBJ2-1
clone size: .
CDR3 protein: CASSGGLVHEQFF
CDR3 DNA: TGTGCCAGCAGTGGGGGACTTGTACATGAGCAGTTCTTC

V gene: TRBV7-9
D gene: .
J gene: TRBJ2-1
clone size: few
CDR3 protein: CASSLSEIEFF
CDR3 DNA: TGTGCCAGCAGCTTATCGGAGATTGAGTTCTTC

V gene: TRBV13
D gene: .
J gene: TRBJ1-6
clone size: .
CDR3 protein: CASRTWRRQTNSPLHF
CDR3 DNA: TGTGCCAGCAGGACGTGGAGGCGCCAGACTAATTCACCCCTCCACTTT

V gene: TRBV5-1
D gene: TRBD2
J gene: TRBJ2-3
clone size: .
CDR3 protein: CASSGTSGTDTQYF
CDR3 DNA: TGCGCCAGCAGCGGGACTAGCGGCACAGATACGCAGTATTTT

V gene: TRBV6-5
D gene: .
J gene: TRBJ1-2
clone size: .
CDR3 protein: CASSSPAGTGYTF
CDR3 DNA: TGTGCCAGCAGTTCACCAGCCGGGACAGGCTACACCTTC

V gene: TRBV7-2
D gene: TRBD1
J gene: TRBJ1-5
clone size: once
CDR3 protein: CASSQAQGVYSNQPQHF
CDR3 DNA: TGTGCCAGCAGCCAAGCACAGGGGGTTTATAGCAATCAGCCCCAGCATTTT

V gene: TRBV19
D gene: TRBD2
J gene: TRBJ2-1
clone size: .
CDR3 protein: CASSFRLAGDHNEQFF
CDR3 DNA: TGTGCCAGTAGTTTTAGACTAGCGGGAGACCACAATGAGCAGTTCTTC

V gene: TRBV5-4
D gene: .
J gene: TRBJ1-1
clone size: .
CDR3 protein: CASSLQGTAEAFF
CDR3 DNA: TGTGCCAGCAGCCTACAGGGAACCGCTGAAGCTTTCTTT

V gene: TRBV24-1
D gene: TRBD2
J gene: TRBJ2-3
clone size: .
CDR3 protein: CATSDLGSGRAGDTQYF
CDR3 DNA: TGTGCCACCAGTGATCTGGGCAGCGGGAGGGCCGGAGATACGCAGTATTTT

V gene: TRBV5-1
D gene: .
J gene: TRBJ2-1
clone size: once
CDR3 protein: CASSLAGEFSYNEQFF
CDR3 DNA: TGCGCCAGCAGCTTGGCCGGGGAATTCTCCTACAATGAGCAGTTCTTC

V gene: TRBV27
D gene: TRBD1
J gene: TRBJ2-7
clone size: .
CDR3 protein: CASSFSDRGHEQYF
CDR3 DNA: TGTGCCAGCAGTTTCTCAGACAGGGGCCACGAGCAGTACTTC

V gene: TRBV7-9
D gene: .
J gene: TRBJ2-3
clone size: .
CDR3 protein: CASGSRDTQYF
CDR3 DNA: TGTGCCAGCGGGAGTCGGGATACGCAGTATTTT

V gene: TRBV27
D gene: .
J gene: TRBJ2-1
clone size: .
CDR3 protein: CASSIGVLAYNEQFF
CDR3 DNA: TGTGCCAGCAGTATAGGGGTGCTGGCCTACAATGAGCAGTTCTTC

V gene: TRBV6-5
D gene: .
J gene: TRBJ2-3
clone size: .
CDR3 protein: CASSKPEADTQYF
CDR3 DNA: TGTGCCAGCAGTAAACCCGAGGCAGATACGCAGTATTTT

V gene: TRBV6-2/TRBV6-3
D gene: .
J gene: TRBJ2-4
clone size: .
CDR3 protein: CASSIRFREQAKNIQYF
CDR3 DNA: TGTGCCAGCAGTATTAGGTTCCGGGAACAGGCCAAAAACATTCAGTACTTC

V gene: TRBV28
D gene: .
J gene: TRBJ2-1
clone size: few
CDR3 protein: CASSSRLAYNEQFF
CDR3 DNA: TGTGCCAGCAGTTCCAGGTTAGCCTACAATGAGCAGTTCTTC

V gene: TRBV5-1
D gene: TRBD1
J gene: TRBJ2-3
clone size: .
CDR3 protein: CASRTDRAGTDTQYF
CDR3 DNA: TGCGCCAGCAGAACCGACAGGGCTGGCACAGATACGCAGTATTTT